This T cell receptor beta chain derives from a study of T-cell memory formation after mild COVID-19. This clonotype occurred many times. As yet, its antigen is unknown. V was pared by 2 bases and J by 0 bases, with 4 bases of the junction left unmatched. This CDR3 is 16 amino acids long. From germline, CDR1 is MGHRA and CDR2 YSYEKL. TCRdb processed the 5' RACE reads anew with MiXCR; each CDR3 protein has one entry. The sample lists a few hundred thousand distinct CDR3 sequences, about 20% occurring once. Overall study results and limits: CD4/CD8 balance characterized clones contracting day 15 to 85, and CD4+ skew characterized later expanders. CD4+ contracting clones lay mainly in CM and EM, CD8+ ones in EMRA. A second wave of clones peaked on day 37, and their SARS-CoV-2 specificity went unconfirmed.

Specimen: PBMCs or a T cell subset sorted from them (not recorded which). The chain carries TRBV4-1 and TRBJ2-7, with 10 bases identical to TRBD1. The TCR originated in a man between 18 and 35 years old who had mild COVID-19 (a few samples of this study predate the infection). Cell type and time point are not known. This chain's CDR3 is CASSQPGQGTSYEQYF. Written as DNA, the CDR3 is TGCGCCAGCAGCCAACCGGGACAGGGGACCTCCTACGAGCAGTACTTC.